Following are 16 T cell receptor beta chains from one sample sequenced in a study of regulatory T cells in long-lasting Graves disease. Arm-PCR of CDR3 regions with iRepertoire HTBI primers generated TCR beta libraries. MiXCR was run by TCRdb on the multiplex PCR reads, yielding one entry per CDR3 protein. The sample has some 450,000 distinct CDR3 sequences, roughly 15% seen once. Time point of the sample: newly diagnosed GD, antithyroid drugs for less than 3 months. PBMC RNA served as the TCR library source. This same sample was also taken into another study, of T cells in Graves' hyperthyroidism and ophthalmopathy.

The material sequenced was peripheral blood mononuclear cells (PBMCs), taken at new diagnosis, from a patient treated with antithyroid drugs. The receptors shown here come from a woman aged 25-40 years with Graves disease.

This clonotype was seen ten or more times. The V call is TRBV5-1, the J call TRBJ2-1, with TRBD2 identical over 7 bases. V lost 4 bases, J lost 8 bases, and 6 bases stayed unmatched. CDR3 length: 13 residues. Germline assignment: CDR1 SGHRS and CDR2 YFSETQ. Here the CDR3 reads CASSLRLAHEQFF. CDR3 in DNA: TGCGCCAGCAGCCTCCGACTAGCACATGAGCAGTTCTTC.

This clonotype occurred many times. V usage is TRBV18 and J usage is TRBJ1-2; 10 bases align to TRBD1. The CDR3 loop spans 15 amino acids. Germline V gene data show CDR1 as KGHSH and CDR2 as LQKENI. V gave up 6 bases and J gave up 3 bases; unmatched junction bases: 7. In DNA, the CDR3 is TGTGCCAGCTCTCCCGGGACAGGGGTTGACTATGGCTACACCTTC. This encodes CASSPGTGVDYGYTF.

As to this clonotype: The junction and the germline gene differ at one end; a read error may be behind it. This rearrangement joins TRBV18 to TRBJ1-5, with 7 bases fitting TRBD1. The length of the CDR3 is 14 residues. The germline gives CDR1 KGHSH, CDR2 LQKENI. The CDR3 protein is CASSPTQGDQPLHF. CDR3 in DNA: TGTGCCAGCTCACCTACCCAGGGGGATCAGCCCCTGCATTTT.

The chain uses TRBV5-1 and TRBJ2-1; TRBD2 aligns across 8 bases. The CDR3 is made up of 15 amino acids. V gave up 4 bases and J gave up 6 bases; unmatched junction bases: 9. The germline V gene encodes CDR1 SGHRS and CDR2 YFSETQ. The CDR3 loop reads CASSVVLAGGNEQFF. The CDR3 DNA reads as TGCGCCAGCAGCGTCGTGTTGGCGGGAGGCAATGAGCAGTTCTTC. The full variable domain, with the rest looked up from reference TRBV5-1 and TRBJ2-1, is KAGVTQTPRYLIKTRGQQVTLSCSPISGHRSVSWYQQTPGQGLQFLFEYFSETQRNKGNFPGRFSGRQFSNSRSEMNVSTLELGDSALYLCASSVVLAGGNEQFFGPGTRLTVL.

This clonotype was recorded many times. The V call is TRBV14, the J call TRBJ1-2; D possibly corresponds to TRBD1 (6 bases). CDR1 is SGHDN, CDR2 FVKESK, per germline. V lost 0 bases and J 6 bases, leaving 14 bases between the germline ends. The CDR3 runs 15 residues. CDR3 coding DNA: TGTGCCAGCAGCCAAGACCCGACAGGCGCTCATGGCTACACCTTC. Its protein is CASSQDPTGAHGYTF.

This clonotype was observed at least ten times. The V gene is TRBV28, the J gene TRBJ2-1; TRBD2 matches 10 bases. Germline values: CDR1 MDHEN, CDR2 SYDVKM. The V and J ends lost 4 bases and 8 bases, in that order; junction bases with no gene match: 14. The CDR3 length is 17 residues. The CDR3 sequence is CASSSPMASGSIYEQFF. In DNA, the CDR3 is TGTGCCAGCAGTTCTCCTATGGCTAGCGGGAGTATATATGAGCAGTTCTTC.

Ten or more counts support this clonotype. The J gene is TRBJ2-3, the V gene TRBV20-1, with TRBD2 identical over 11 bases. Germline loops: CDR1 DFQATT, CDR2 SNEGSKA (reference sequence). V trimming: 2 bases; J trimming: 0 bases; junction bases outside the gene matches: 7. The CDR3 is 17 residues long. Written as DNA, the CDR3 is TGCAGTGCTAGAACGTGGGGACTAGCGGCAAGCACAGATACGCAGTATTTT. This gives the protein CSARTWGLAASTDTQYF.

This clonotype was recorded at least ten times. The chain uses TRBV28 and TRBJ2-7; perhaps TRBD2 as D (6 bases). This CDR3 has 15 amino acids. V was shortened by 6 bases and J by 2 bases, with 17 bases between the two germline ends. Germline V gene data show CDR1 as MDHEN and CDR2 as SYDVKM. In nucleotides, the CDR3 is TGTGCCAGCAGCCAAAAGCGGGCCAGAACCTACGAGCAGTACTTC. The encoded protein is CASSQKRARTYEQYF.

Concerning this clonotype: This may be a read error, as it is one base from a much larger clone. The chain joins TRBV5-1 to TRBJ1-6; no reliable D call. The CDR3 is 16 amino acids. Germline V gives CDR1 SGHRS, CDR2 YFSETQ. DNA for the CDR3: TGCGCCAGCAGCTTGACGTATGGGTCCTATACTTCACCCCTCCACTTT. Translated: CASSLTYGSYTSPLHF.

This clonotype came up a few times. CDR3 nucleotide sequence: TGCAGTGCTAGAGACTCCTTAGCGGAACCCCCGTTAGGCAATGAGCAGTTCTTC. Protein: CSARDSLAEPPLGNEQFF. V usage is TRBV20-1 and J usage is TRBJ2-1, with D possibly matching TRBD2 (6 bases). The CDR3 consists of 18 residues. The germline V gene encodes CDR1 DFQATT and CDR2 SNEGSKA (reference sequence). V was cut by 0 bases and J by 6 bases, with 24 bases left in between.

This clonotype was observed at least ten times. The chain uses TRBV29-1 and TRBJ2-3; tentatively, D is TRBD1 or TRBD2 (6 bases each). Germline-derived CDR1 and CDR2 are SQVTM and ANQGSEA. This CDR3 has 14 amino acids. Trimming cost V 6 bases and J 2 bases, with 15 bases left between them. CDR3 protein: CSVYPGATTDTQYF. The CDR3 nucleotides read TGCAGCGTCTATCCGGGGGCGACCACAGATACGCAGTATTTT.

This clonotype has a count of ten or more. The chain uses TRBV9 and TRBJ2-3, with TRBD2 identical over 7 bases. The CDR3 length is 16 residues. V lost 4 bases to trimming and J lost 0 bases; unmatched junction nucleotides: 8. CDR1 and CDR2 (germline): SGDLS, YYNGEE. CDR3 in amino acids: CASSLGDYSSTDTQYF. CDR3 DNA sequence: TGTGCCAGCAGCCTGGGGGACTATTCTAGCACAGATACGCAGTATTTT.

This clonotype occurred many times. The V and J genes are TRBV11-2 and TRBJ2-1, with 9 bases aligning to TRBD2. CDR3 length: 19 residues. Germline CDR1 is SGHAT and CDR2 is FQNNGV. J lost 6 bases, V lost 1 base, and 16 bases had no gene match. The CDR3 DNA reads as TGTGCCAGCAGCTTAGTTTTGAGCGGGGAGGGACTAGCATCCAATGAGCAGTTCTTC. Residues: CASSLVLSGEGLASNEQFF.

This clonotype came up a few times. The chain couples TRBV20-1 to TRBJ2-7, with D possibly matching TRBD1 (5 bases). CDR3 length: 16 residues. Germline assignment: CDR1 DFQATT and CDR2 SNEGSKA (reference sequence). Trimming stripped 2 bases from V and 5 bases from J, with 22 bases between. CDR3 in amino acids: CSARRGPNLLKNEQYF. In DNA form, the CDR3 reads TGCAGTGCTAGAAGGGGCCCGAACCTCCTCAAGAACGAGCAGTACTTC.

In its sample, this clonotype was seen many times. This chain links TRBV29-1 with TRBJ2-7; D remains unclear. Germline CDR1 and CDR2: SQVTM and ANQGSEA. CDR3 length equals 10 residues. With 2 bases removed from V and 7 bases from J, the gap between germline ends came to 6 bases. The DNA for the CDR3 is TGCAGCGTTGAAACCGGGGAGCAGTACTTC. It yields the protein CSVETGEQYF.

This clonotype was seen only a few times. The chain has TRBV10-3 and TRBJ2-4; D uncertain. This CDR3 contains 13 residues. V shed 3 bases and J shed 1 base, with 4 bases lying between them. Germline assignment: CDR1 ENHRY and CDR2 SYGVKD. The CDR3 spells CAISDRAKNIQYF. The CDR3 DNA sequence: TGTGCCATCAGTGATAGGGCCAAAAACATTCAGTACTTC.